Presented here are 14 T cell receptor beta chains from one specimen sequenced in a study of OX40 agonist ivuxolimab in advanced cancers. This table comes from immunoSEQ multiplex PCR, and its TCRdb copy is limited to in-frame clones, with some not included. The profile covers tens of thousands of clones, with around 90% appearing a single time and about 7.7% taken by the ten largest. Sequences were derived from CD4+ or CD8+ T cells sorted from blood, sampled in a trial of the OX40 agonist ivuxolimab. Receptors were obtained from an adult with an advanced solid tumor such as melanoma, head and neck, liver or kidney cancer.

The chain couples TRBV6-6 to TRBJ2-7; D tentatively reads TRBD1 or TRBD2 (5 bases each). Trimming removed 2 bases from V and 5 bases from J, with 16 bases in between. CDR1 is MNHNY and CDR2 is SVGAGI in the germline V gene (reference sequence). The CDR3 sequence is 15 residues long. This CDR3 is CASSYARAGPHEQYF. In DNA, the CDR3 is TGTGCCAGCAGTTACGCGAGGGCAGGGCCCCACGAGCAGTACTTC.

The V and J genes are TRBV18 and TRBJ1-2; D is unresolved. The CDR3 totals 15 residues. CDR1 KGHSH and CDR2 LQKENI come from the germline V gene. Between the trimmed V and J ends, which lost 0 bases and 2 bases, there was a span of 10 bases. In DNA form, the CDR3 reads TGTGCCAGCTCACCACCCGTCGGGCCAAACTATGGCTACACCTTC. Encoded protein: CASSPPVGPNYGYTF. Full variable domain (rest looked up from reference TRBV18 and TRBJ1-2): NAGVMQNPRHLVRRRGQEARLRCSPMKGHSHVYWYRQLPEEGLKFMVYLQKENIIDESGMPKERFSAEFPKEGPSILRIQQVVRGDSAAYFCASSPPVGPNYGYTFGSGTRLTVV.

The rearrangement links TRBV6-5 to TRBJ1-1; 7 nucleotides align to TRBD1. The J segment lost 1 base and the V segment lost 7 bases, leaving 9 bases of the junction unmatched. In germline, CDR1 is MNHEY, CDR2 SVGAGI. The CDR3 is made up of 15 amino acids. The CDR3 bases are TGTGCCAGCATCGCCCGACAGGGTAGGAACACTGAAGCTTTCTTT. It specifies CASIARQGRNTEAFF.

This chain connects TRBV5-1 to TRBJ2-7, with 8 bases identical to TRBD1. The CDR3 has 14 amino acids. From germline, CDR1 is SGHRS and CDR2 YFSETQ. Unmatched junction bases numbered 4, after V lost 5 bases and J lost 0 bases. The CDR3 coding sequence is TGCGCCAGCAGAGACAGGGGATACTCCTACGAGCAGTACTTC. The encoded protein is CASRDRGYSYEQYF.

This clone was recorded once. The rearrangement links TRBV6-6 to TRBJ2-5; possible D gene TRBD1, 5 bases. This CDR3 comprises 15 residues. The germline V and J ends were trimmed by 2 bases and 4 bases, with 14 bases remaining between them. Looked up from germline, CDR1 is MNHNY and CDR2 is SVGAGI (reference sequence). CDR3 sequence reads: CASSYLGRVGETQYF. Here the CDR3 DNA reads TGTGCCAGCAGTTACCTTGGCAGGGTGGGAGAGACCCAGTACTTC.

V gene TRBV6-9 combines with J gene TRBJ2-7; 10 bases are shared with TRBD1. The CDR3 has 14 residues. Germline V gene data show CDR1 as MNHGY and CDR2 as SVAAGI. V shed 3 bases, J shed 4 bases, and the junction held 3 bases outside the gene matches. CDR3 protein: CASSYGTGEYEQYF. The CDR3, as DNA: TGTGCCAGCAGTTACGGGACAGGGGAATACGAGCAGTACTTC.

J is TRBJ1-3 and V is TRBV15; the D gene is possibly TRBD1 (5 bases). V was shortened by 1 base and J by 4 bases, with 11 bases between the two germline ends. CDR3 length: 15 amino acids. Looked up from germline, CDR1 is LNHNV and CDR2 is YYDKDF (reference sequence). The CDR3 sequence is CATSRGRVGGNTIYF. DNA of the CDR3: TGTGCCACCAGCAGAGGCAGGGTAGGAGGAAACACCATATATTTT.

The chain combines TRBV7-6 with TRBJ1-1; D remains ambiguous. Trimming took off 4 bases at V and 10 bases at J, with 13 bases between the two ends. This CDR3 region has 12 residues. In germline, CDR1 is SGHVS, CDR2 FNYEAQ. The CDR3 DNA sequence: TGTGCCAGCAGCTCTTACGGAGGGCGAGCTTTCTTT. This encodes CASSSYGGRAFF. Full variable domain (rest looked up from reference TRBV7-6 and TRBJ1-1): GAGVSQSPRYKVTKRGQDVALRCDPISGHVSLYWYRQALGQGPEFLTYFNYEAQQDKSGLPNDRFSAERPEGSISTLTIQRTEQRDSAMYRCASSSYGGRAFFGQGTRLTVV.

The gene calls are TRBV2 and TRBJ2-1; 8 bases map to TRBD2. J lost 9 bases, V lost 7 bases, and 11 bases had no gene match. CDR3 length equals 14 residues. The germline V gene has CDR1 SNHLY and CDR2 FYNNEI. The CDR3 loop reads CASTISGSSPEQFF. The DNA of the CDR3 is TGTGCCAGCACTATAAGCGGGAGTTCGCCTGAGCAGTTCTTC.

DNA for the CDR3: TGTGCCAGCAGCTTGGGAAGCGGGGCCACCTACGAGCAGTACTTC. It encodes CASSLGSGATYEQYF. V gene TRBV5-6 combines with J gene TRBJ2-7, with TRBD2 matching 7 bases. Germline V gene sequence: CDR1 SGHDT, CDR2 YYEEEE. V lost 0 bases and J lost 2; bases outside the gene matches: 5. The CDR3 is made up of 15 amino acids.

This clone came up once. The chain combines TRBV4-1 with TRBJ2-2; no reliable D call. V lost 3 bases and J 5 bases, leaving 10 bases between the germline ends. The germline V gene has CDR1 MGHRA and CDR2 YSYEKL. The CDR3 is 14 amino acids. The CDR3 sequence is CASSHDGWTGELFF. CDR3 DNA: TGCGCCAGCAGCCATGACGGGTGGACCGGGGAGCTGTTTTTT.

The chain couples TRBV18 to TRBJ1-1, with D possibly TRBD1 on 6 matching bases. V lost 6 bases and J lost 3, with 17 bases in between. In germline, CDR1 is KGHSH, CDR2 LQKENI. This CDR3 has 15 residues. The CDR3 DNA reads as TGTGCCAGCTCGATCACAGACAGGAGACACACTGAAGCTTTCTTT. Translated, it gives CASSITDRRHTEAFF. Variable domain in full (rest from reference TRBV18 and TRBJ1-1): NAGVMQNPRHLVRRRGQEARLRCSPMKGHSHVYWYRQLPEEGLKFMVYLQKENIIDESGMPKERFSAEFPKEGPSILRIQQVVRGDSAAYFCASSITDRRHTEAFFGQGTRLTVV.

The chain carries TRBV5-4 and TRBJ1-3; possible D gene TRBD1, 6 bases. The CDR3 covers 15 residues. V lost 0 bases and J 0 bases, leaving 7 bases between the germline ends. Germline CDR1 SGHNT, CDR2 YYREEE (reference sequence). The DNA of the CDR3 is TGTGCCAGCAGCTTGGAGGGGGTCTCTGGAAACACCATATATTTT. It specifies CASSLEGVSGNTIYF.

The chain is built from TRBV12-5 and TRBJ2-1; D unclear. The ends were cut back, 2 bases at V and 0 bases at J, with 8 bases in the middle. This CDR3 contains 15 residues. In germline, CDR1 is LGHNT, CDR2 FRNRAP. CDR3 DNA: TGTGCTAGTGGTTTGTGGCCCGACTCCTACAATGAGCAGTTCTTC. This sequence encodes CASGLWPDSYNEQFF.